This record concerns one T cell receptor beta chain sequence. Its antigen is not known. The data were obtained in a study of shared clonotypes between healthy human individuals. Study-wide points: Non-shared clonotypes displayed generation probabilities falling below those of clonotypes present in all four donors.

The CDR3 extends over 14 amino acids. Trimming removed 3 bases from V and 5 bases from J; junction bases left unmatched: 3. CDR1 and CDR2 from the germline V gene are MNHNY and SVGAGI (reference sequence). Per sorted-subset replicate PCR, input was 150 to 250 ng DNA, representing 30,000 to 35,000 T cell genomes. Method: immunoSEQ multiplex PCR; TCRdb's copy keeps in-frame clones and lacks some. The data contain 2 million to 2.5 million clones, approximately 96% of them singletons. Sequencing input: naive CD4+ T cells sorted from blood. Noted subset: CD45RA+ positively selected. The genes are TRBV6-6 and TRBJ2-1; TRBD2 agrees at 8 bases. The sequence derives from a young man in good health. The CDR3 nucleotides read TGTGCCAGCAGTTATGGGACTAGGGACAATGAGCAGTTCTTC. This encodes CASSYGTRDNEQFF.